The rows below give T cell receptor beta chains drawn from one sample of a study of blood T cell repertoires in COVID-19. Sequenced by immunoSEQ multiplex PCR; TCRdb stores in-frame clones only, minus some. The table lists about 150,000 clones, around 80% of them singletons. The material sequenced was peripheral blood. The receptors shown here come from a man in his 60s with active or convalescent COVID-19. Each CDR3 is given without its conserved first and last residue. Rows may omit the clone size; those that give it use once, few, many or a size class.

v_call: TRBV9; clone_size: NA; j_call: TRBJ2-7; cdr3_aa: ASSVGSEQY
v_call: TRBV29-1; clone_size: NA; j_call: TRBJ2-3; cdr3_aa: SVESGTSTDTQY
v_call: TRBV6-5; clone_size: NA; j_call: TRBJ1-5; cdr3_aa: ASGDIQPQH
v_call: TRBV6-6; clone_size: NA; j_call: TRBJ2-1; cdr3_aa: ASSPMGLAGGRDEQF
v_call: TRBV4-1; clone_size: NA; j_call: TRBJ2-1; cdr3_aa: ASSQDPGGASSYNEQF
v_call: TRBV30; clone_size: NA; j_call: TRBJ1-4; cdr3_aa: AWSPWGGPNEKLF
v_call: TRBV2; clone_size: NA; j_call: TRBJ1-6; cdr3_aa: ASTLGQGDKGSPLH
v_call: TRBV28; clone_size: NA; j_call: TRBJ1-3; cdr3_aa: ASSLRTGNTIY
v_call: TRBV28; clone_size: NA; j_call: TRBJ2-2; cdr3_aa: ASSLSGAGELF
v_call: TRBV21-1; clone_size: NA; j_call: TRBJ1-1; cdr3_aa: ASSKRGNTEAF
v_call: TRBV4-3; clone_size: NA; j_call: TRBJ2-7; cdr3_aa: ASSQGQGAFEQY
v_call: TRBV5-1; clone_size: few; j_call: TRBJ2-3; cdr3_aa: ASSTDRENTQY
v_call: TRBV7-9; clone_size: few; j_call: TRBJ2-1; cdr3_aa: ASSLGLPSSYNEQF
v_call: TRBV27; clone_size: NA; j_call: TRBJ1-1; cdr3_aa: ASRPRQGRTEAF
v_call: TRBV3-1/TRBV3-2; clone_size: few; j_call: TRBJ2-7; cdr3_aa: ASSLLAGTYEQY
v_call: TRBV5-4; clone_size: NA; j_call: TRBJ1-4; cdr3_aa: ASSGETANEKLF
v_call: TRBV5-1; clone_size: NA; j_call: TRBJ2-5; cdr3_aa: ASSLTARRGETQY
v_call: TRBV2; clone_size: few; j_call: TRBJ1-6; cdr3_aa: ASNQGRVEFSPLH
v_call: TRBV7-2; clone_size: NA; j_call: TRBJ1-1; cdr3_aa: ASRKRQVMNTEAF
v_call: TRBV7-8; clone_size: few; j_call: TRBJ1-5; cdr3_aa: ASSSGQAGNQPQH
v_call: TRBV28; clone_size: NA; j_call: TRBJ1-3; cdr3_aa: ASSRTGWRNTIY
v_call: TRBV6-5; clone_size: NA; j_call: TRBJ2-3; cdr3_aa: ASRYSRGAGTDTQY
v_call: TRBV12-3/TRBV12-4; clone_size: once; j_call: TRBJ2-7; cdr3_aa: ASSWTGGEQY
v_call: TRBV7-6; clone_size: NA; j_call: TRBJ2-7; cdr3_aa: ASSTRDTSYEQY
v_call: TRBV19; clone_size: NA; j_call: TRBJ1-2; cdr3_aa: ASTPGRGSGYT
v_call: TRBV12-3/TRBV12-4; clone_size: NA; j_call: TRBJ2-7; cdr3_aa: ASSIGTAEQY
v_call: TRBV19; clone_size: NA; j_call: TRBJ2-7; cdr3_aa: ASSIRGARQY
v_call: TRBV9; clone_size: NA; j_call: TRBJ1-1; cdr3_aa: ASSKFGNTEAF
v_call: TRBV11-2; clone_size: NA; j_call: TRBJ2-7; cdr3_aa: ASSWAGSNEQY
v_call: TRBV5-1; clone_size: NA; j_call: TRBJ2-1; cdr3_aa: ASSFVAGGRRNEQF
v_call: TRBV10-3; clone_size: NA; j_call: TRBJ2-2; cdr3_aa: AISEWGVNPTTGELF
v_call: TRBV13; clone_size: NA; j_call: TRBJ2-1; cdr3_aa: ASSGLAGEDEQF